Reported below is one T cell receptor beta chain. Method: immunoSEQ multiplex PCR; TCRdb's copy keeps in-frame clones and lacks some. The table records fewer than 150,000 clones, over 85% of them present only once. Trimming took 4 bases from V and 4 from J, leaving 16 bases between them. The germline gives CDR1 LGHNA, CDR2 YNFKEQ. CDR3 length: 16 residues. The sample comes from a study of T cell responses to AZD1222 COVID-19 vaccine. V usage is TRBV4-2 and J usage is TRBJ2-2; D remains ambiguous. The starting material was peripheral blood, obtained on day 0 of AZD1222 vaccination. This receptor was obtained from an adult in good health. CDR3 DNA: TGTGCCAGCAGCCCCCAAAGCGTGCGAAGCACCGGGGAGCTGTTTTTT. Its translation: CASSPQSVRSTGELFF.